The 27 T cell receptor beta chains given below trace back to one sample, sequenced in a study of a mutant IDH1 vaccine in newly diagnosed glioma. Profiling relied on immunoSEQ multiplex PCR, and the TCRdb table lists in-frame clones only, not all of them. The data contain around 60,000 clones, around four fifths of them singletons. The time point here: week 35, safety follow-up. Vaccination comprised doses that each held 300 ug of mutant IDH1 20-mer peptide, plus topical imiquimod. The antigens these receptors bind are not known. The material sequenced was PBMCs, taken from a glioma patient whose treatment included an IDH1 peptide vaccine. These receptors were obtained from a man aged 25 to 40 with glioma.

The chain employs TRBV2 and TRBJ2-2; 12 nucleotides line up with TRBD1. V lost 4 bases and J lost 4; bases outside the gene matches: 4. Germline V CDR1 and CDR2: SNHLY, FYNNEI. The CDR3 covers 16 residues. The CDR3 sequence: CASSVRDRGPTGELFF. DNA for the CDR3: TGTGCCAGCAGTGTCCGGGACAGGGGGCCCACCGGGGAGCTGTTTTTT.

V gene TRBV7-9 combines with J gene TRBJ2-5; 9 bases are shared with TRBD2. CDR3 length: 15 amino acids. V shed 3 bases, J shed 5 bases, and the junction held 7 bases outside the gene matches. The germline V gene encodes CDR1 SEHNR and CDR2 FQNEAQ (reference sequence). CDR3 DNA: TGTGCCAGCAGCTTCGGAGCGGGGGGCTTGGAGACCCAGTACTTC. It translates to CASSFGAGGLETQYF.

This chain joins TRBV18 and TRBJ1-6, with 7 bases lining up with TRBD1. The ends lost 4 bases at V and 3 bases at J; junction bases unmatched: 6. The CDR3 has 16 residues. Germline V CDR1 and CDR2: KGHSH, LQKENI. The CDR3 loop reads CASSRTGYNYNSPLHF. The CDR3 DNA reads TGTGCCAGCTCACGGACAGGCTACAACTATAATTCACCCCTCCACTTT.

This chain connects TRBV9 to TRBJ2-5; 8 bases line up with TRBD1. The end of the DNA fits TRBJ2-7 better, so the J call may be wrong. Germline V gives CDR1 SGDLS, CDR2 YYNGEE. The CDR3 has 14 residues. CDR3 nucleotides: TGTGCCAGCAGCGCCCGGACAGGGTTCTACGAGCAGTACTTC. Amino acids: CASSARTGFYEQYF.

The rearrangement links TRBV5-8 to TRBJ1-6, with D unclear. The germline V gene encodes CDR1 SGHTS and CDR2 YDEGEE. V was pared by 0 bases and J by 4 bases, with 11 bases between. This CDR3 comprises 16 residues. For the CDR3, the DNA is TGTGCCAGCAGCTTGGCTAGACGGTTATATAATTCACCCCTCCACTTT. It translates to CASSLARRLYNSPLHF.

The chain links TRBV15 to TRBJ2-6, with 12 nucleotides matching TRBD1. The CDR3 contains 18 residues. V shed 5 bases and J 0 bases; nucleotides not matched to a gene: 5. Germline V lookup: CDR1 LNHNV, CDR2 YYDKDF (reference sequence). For the CDR3, the DNA is TGTGCCACCAGCGGGACAGGGGGCCCCCACTCTGGGGCCAACGTCCTGACTTTC. Translated: CATSGTGGPHSGANVLTF.

V and J are TRBV2 and TRBJ2-5; 8 bases line up with TRBD2. Germline V gene lookup returns CDR1 SNHLY and CDR2 FYNNEI. The CDR3 runs to 14 residues. With V trimmed by 10 bases and J by 5 bases, 12 bases remained unmatched. CDR3 sequence reads: CATLYGGAGETQYF. The CDR3 DNA reads as TGTGCCACCTTATACGGGGGGGCTGGGGAGACCCAGTACTTC.

The chain is built from TRBV11-2 and TRBJ2-7, with 10 nucleotides matching TRBD1. This CDR3 has 17 residues. V lost 5 bases, J lost 0 bases, and 10 bases stayed unmatched. Germline V gives CDR1 SGHAT, CDR2 FQNNGV. The CDR3 protein is CASSHGQGGPNSYEQYF. The CDR3 coding sequence is TGTGCCAGCAGCCACGGACAGGGGGGGCCGAACTCCTACGAGCAGTACTTC.

This chain joins TRBV18 and TRBJ2-7; D gene unclear. CDR1 and CDR2 from the germline V gene are KGHSH and LQKENI. V was pared by 1 base and J by 4 bases, with 8 bases between. The CDR3 is made up of 13 amino acids. The CDR3 bases are TGTGCCAGCTCACCACAAGGATATTACGAGCAGTACTTC. Its translation is CASSPQGYYEQYF.

The rearrangement links TRBV6-1 to TRBJ2-4; D gene ambiguous. CDR1 is MNHNS, CDR2 SASEGT, per germline. This CDR3 is 15 amino acids long. The V end was cut by 3 bases, the J end by 0 bases, with 9 bases between. This CDR3 is CASSDSGVAKNIQYF. DNA for the CDR3: TGTGCCAGCAGTGATTCAGGAGTAGCCAAAAACATTCAGTACTTC.

Only a few counts were recorded for this clone. The chain has TRBV11-2 and TRBJ1-1; no definite D call. The germline gives CDR1 SGHAT, CDR2 FQNNGV. The CDR3 consists of 15 residues. V lost 5 bases and J 3 bases, leaving 16 bases between the germline ends. CDR3 coding DNA: TGTGCCAGCAGCCTCGGACTCCGGGTCCACACTGAAGCTTTCTTT. Residues: CASSLGLRVHTEAFF.

The chain couples TRBV19 to TRBJ1-5, with no clear D. Trimming pared 0 bases from V and 2 bases from J, leaving 5 bases between. CDR3 size: 14 residues. CDR1 LNHDA and CDR2 SQIVND come from the germline V gene (reference sequence). Here the CDR3 DNA reads TGTGCCAGTAGTATAGATGTAGGCAATCAGCCCCAGCATTTT. Translation: CASSIDVGNQPQHF.

The genes are TRBV28 and TRBJ1-5; 10 bases agree with TRBD1. In germline, CDR1 is MDHEN, CDR2 SYDVKM. With 4 bases clipped from V and 0 bases from J, the junction kept 6 bases outside the gene matches. The CDR3 spans 17 residues. The chain's CDR3 is CASSSGQGPYSNQPQHF. CDR3 coding DNA: TGTGCCAGCAGTTCGGGACAGGGGCCCTATAGCAATCAGCCCCAGCATTTT.

This clone occurred once. The rearrangement links TRBV19 to TRBJ1-1; 8 bases align to TRBD1. CDR3 length equals 14 residues. Germline CDR1 and CDR2: LNHDA and SQIVND (reference sequence). V gave up 1 base and J gave up 3 bases; unmatched junction bases: 1. The DNA of the CDR3 is TGTGCCAGTAGTATAGGCAGGGGGCACACTGAAGCTTTCTTT. It specifies CASSIGRGHTEAFF.

In DNA form, the CDR3 reads TGCGGTTCGTTGACAAGAAAGGACTATGGCTACACCTTC. It specifies CGSLTRKDYGYTF. The chain couples TRBV29-1 to TRBJ1-2; D unclear. The CDR3 has 13 residues. Germline V gene sequence: CDR1 SQVTM, CDR2 ANQGSEA.

The chain recombines TRBV19 with TRBJ2-7; no clear D. The CDR3 is 13 residues long. The V end lost 2 bases, the J end lost 2 bases, and 7 bases lay between the germline ends. CDR1 and CDR2 (germline): LNHDA, SQIVND (reference sequence). DNA of the CDR3: TGTGCCAGTAGTATAACGGAGACCTACGAGCAGTACTTC. It translates to CASSITETYEQYF.

The rearrangement links TRBV11-2 to TRBJ2-2; 9 nucleotides agree with TRBD2. Unmatched junction bases numbered 3, after V lost 4 bases and J lost 3 bases. CDR1 is SGHAT, CDR2 FQNNGV, per germline. This CDR3 region has 15 residues. In DNA, the CDR3 is TGTGCCAGCAGCTCTAGCGGGGCATACACCGGGGAGCTGTTTTTT. Protein: CASSSSGAYTGELFF.

Details on this clone: The junction departs from germline at one end; a sequencing error may be responsible. The J gene is TRBJ2-2, the V gene TRBV7-9; 12 bases are a match to TRBD2. CDR3 length: 13 amino acids. The germline V gene encodes CDR1 SEHNR and CDR2 FQNEAQ (reference sequence). The CDR3 reads CASSLGTSGKLFF. In nucleotides, the CDR3 is TGTGCCAGCAGCTTAGGGACTAGCGGGAAGCTGTTTTTT. Full variable domain (outside the CDR3, taken from reference TRBV7-9 and TRBJ2-2): DTGVSQNPRHKITKRGQNVTFRCDPISEHNRLYWYRQTLGQGPEFLTYFQNEAQLEKSRLLSDRFSAERPKGSFSTLEIQRTEQGDSAMYLCASSLGTSGKLFFGEGSRLTVL.

The chain is built from TRBV15 and TRBJ1-1; tentatively, D is TRBD1 (5 bases). CDR3 length: 12 residues. The V end lost 8 bases, the J end lost 1 base, and 8 bases lay between the germline ends. The germline V gene encodes CDR1 LNHNV and CDR2 YYDKDF (reference sequence). CDR3 amino acids: CATGHGNTEAFF. In nucleotides, the CDR3 is TGTGCCACCGGACACGGGAACACTGAAGCTTTCTTT.

The chain employs TRBV28 and TRBJ1-1, with a possible D match to TRBD1 (6 bases). The length of the CDR3 is 14 residues. Deletions cut 2 bases from V and 5 bases from J, with 12 bases between. From germline, CDR1 is MDHEN and CDR2 SYDVKM. Here the CDR3 DNA reads TGTGCCAGCAGTTTACAGGGGCGGAGGACTGAAGCTTTCTTT. Its translation is CASSLQGRRTEAFF.

V is TRBV11-2 and J is TRBJ1-2, with D possibly TRBD1 on 5 matching bases. V lost 0 bases to trimming and J lost 3 bases, with 14 bases between them. The CDR3 runs 16 residues. Germline lookup yields CDR1 SGHAT and CDR2 FQNNGV. The CDR3 sequence is CASSLDVRDGDYGYTF. The CDR3, as DNA: TGTGCCAGCAGCTTAGATGTCAGGGATGGGGACTATGGCTACACCTTC. Complete variable domain (other parts from reference TRBV11-2 and TRBJ1-2): EAGVAQSPRYKIIEKRQSVAFWCNPISGHATLYWYQQILGQGPKLLIQFQNNGVVDDSQLPKDRFSAERLKGVDSTLKIQPAKLEDSAVYLCASSLDVRDGDYGYTFGSGTRLTVV.

CDR3 amino acids: CASKLGTLNTGELFF. The DNA of the CDR3 is TGTGCCAGCAAGCTCGGGACCTTGAACACCGGGGAGCTGTTTTTT. The chain has TRBV27 and TRBJ2-2; D may correspond to TRBD1 or TRBD2 (5 bases each). The germline gives CDR1 MNHEY, CDR2 SMNVEV (reference sequence). Trimming left V 7 bases short and J 1 base short, with 13 bases between. This CDR3 has 15 amino acids.

This chain links TRBV7-9 with TRBJ2-7, with 11 bases matching TRBD1. CDR3 size: 16 residues. V shed 4 bases and J 7 bases; nucleotides not matched to a gene: 12. Germline V gene sequence: CDR1 SEHNR, CDR2 FQNEAQ (reference sequence). CDR3 DNA sequence: TGTGCCAGCAGCTCCGGACAGGGGGCGAAGACGAAAGAGCAGTACTTC. Amino acid sequence: CASSSGQGAKTKEQYF.

J is TRBJ2-7 and V is TRBV6-1; possibly TRBD1 or TRBD2 for D (6 bases each). Germline CDR1 is MNHNS and CDR2 is SASEGT. The V end lost 3 bases, the J end lost 2 bases, and 14 bases lay between the germline ends. CDR3 size: 15 residues. DNA for the CDR3: TGTGCCAGCAGTGAGCCGAGGAGGGGGACCTACGAGCAGTACTTC. This gives the protein CASSEPRRGTYEQYF.

This clone was picked up a small number of times. This chain uses TRBV5-6 with TRBJ1-5, with TRBD1 matching over 9 bases. CDR1 SGHDT and CDR2 YYEEEE come from the germline V gene. V was pared by 3 bases and J by 3 bases, with 4 bases of the junction left unmatched. This CDR3 region has 15 residues. This CDR3 is CASSYGTGLNQPQHF. Written as DNA, the CDR3 is TGTGCCAGCAGCTACGGGACAGGGCTCAATCAGCCCCAGCATTTT.

This chain joins TRBV29-1 and TRBJ2-3; 16 bases are shared with TRBD2. The CDR3 is 22 amino acids. The J segment lost 0 bases and the V segment lost 0 bases, leaving 15 bases of the junction unmatched. CDR1 SQVTM and CDR2 ANQGSEA come from the germline V gene. The CDR3 region has the DNA TGCAGCGTTGAAGATCTAGGAGGGACTAGCGGGGGGGCCGAGCCCAGCACAGATACGCAGTATTTT. Its translation: CSVEDLGGTSGGAEPSTDTQYF.

This rearrangement joins TRBV29-1 to TRBJ2-3; tentative D call: TRBD2 (6 bases). This CDR3 has 15 residues. Trimming shortened V by 6 bases and J by 0 bases, and 16 bases separated the two germline ends. CDR1 and CDR2 (germline): SQVTM, ANQGSEA. CDR3 DNA sequence: TGCAGCGTGGGGGACGGGGGAACTAGCACAGATACGCAGTATTTT. Amino acid sequence: CSVGDGGTSTDTQYF.